One sample yielded the 20 T cell receptor beta chains listed below, sequenced in a study of blood T cell repertoires in COVID-19. Using immunoSEQ multiplex PCR, the repertoire was profiled, and TCRdb retains in-frame clones only, with some absent. Of 200,000 or so clones in the sample, 70% to 90% were seen once. Sequences were obtained from PBMCs or T cells enriched from blood (not recorded which). These receptor sequences come from a man aged 25-45 years who had recovered from COVID-19.

The chain is built from TRBV6-5 and TRBJ2-5, with D tentatively TRBD2 (6 bases). The germline V gene has CDR1 MNHEY and CDR2 SVGAGI. Trimming stripped 5 bases from V and 2 bases from J, with 15 bases between. The CDR3 runs to 15 residues. The CDR3 loop reads CASSPTGDTQETQYF. The CDR3, as DNA: TGTGCCAGCAGTCCGACGGGGGATACACAAGAGACCCAGTACTTC.

The chain carries TRBV11-2 and TRBJ2-2, with 8 bases aligning to TRBD1. The CDR3 length is 15 residues. J was trimmed by 6 bases and V by 6 bases; bases with no gene match: 9. Looked up from germline, CDR1 is SGHAT and CDR2 is FQNNGV. This CDR3 is CASSPGTGVPGELFF. The DNA of the CDR3 is TGTGCCAGCAGTCCCGGGACAGGCGTCCCCGGGGAGCTGTTTTTT. Variable domain in full (rest from reference TRBV11-2 and TRBJ2-2): EAGVAQSPRYKIIEKRQSVAFWCNPISGHATLYWYQQILGQGPKLLIQFQNNGVVDDSQLPKDRFSAERLKGVDSTLKIQPAKLEDSAVYLCASSPGTGVPGELFFGEGSRLTVL.

The chain couples TRBV6-5 to TRBJ2-7; perhaps TRBD2 as D (5 bases). The germline V gene encodes CDR1 MNHEY and CDR2 SVGAGI. The ends were cut back, 6 bases at V and 3 bases at J, with 15 bases in the middle. The CDR3 consists of 14 residues. The CDR3 loop reads CASRSRRLNYEQYF. DNA of the CDR3: TGTGCCAGCAGGAGCCGAAGACTAAACTACGAGCAGTACTTC.

V and J are TRBV11-2 and TRBJ2-3; a weak D match, TRBD2 (6 bases). Germline lookup yields CDR1 SGHAT and CDR2 FQNNGV. Trimming cost V 4 bases and J 5 bases, with 22 bases left between them. The CDR3 is 17 residues long. The CDR3 loop is CASSSGILSLGGDTQYF. CDR3 DNA: TGTGCCAGCAGCTCAGGGATACTGAGTTTGGGGGGAGATACGCAGTATTTT.

V gene TRBV7-9 combines with J gene TRBJ1-5; 9 bases agree with TRBD1. The CDR3 consists of 15 residues. The junction had 8 bases not matched to a gene; V was cut back by 5 bases and J by 6 bases. The germline gives CDR1 SEHNR, CDR2 FQNEAQ (reference sequence). Here the CDR3 reads CASSDRTGDFQPQHF. For the CDR3, the DNA is TGTGCCAGCAGCGACCGGACAGGGGATTTTCAGCCCCAGCATTTT.

This clone has only a few counts. V usage is TRBV10-3 and J usage is TRBJ1-5; D unresolved. V lost 3 bases and J 2 bases, leaving 8 bases between the germline ends. This CDR3 is built from 14 residues. Germline lookup yields CDR1 ENHRY and CDR2 SYGVKD. The CDR3 coding sequence is TGTGCCATCAGTGACTCCACGGGCAATCAGCCCCAGCATTTT. Protein product: CAISDSTGNQPQHF.

A note on this clone: This same CDR3 is encoded by further DNA sequences in the sample. This chain connects TRBV5-1 to TRBJ1-5, with D perhaps matching TRBD1 (6 bases). The V end lost 1 base, the J end lost 7 bases, and 9 bases lay between the germline ends. The CDR3 is made up of 13 amino acids. Germline CDR1 reads SGHRS; CDR2 reads YFSETQ. The CDR3: CASSLSGDQPQHF. The CDR3 DNA sequence: TGCGCCAGCAGCTTGTCAGGGGACCAGCCCCAGCATTTT.

The chain joins TRBV5-1 to TRBJ1-3; no clear D gene. V lost 0 bases and J lost 4, with 8 bases in between. Germline V lookup: CDR1 SGHRS, CDR2 YFSETQ. The CDR3 length is 14 residues. In nucleotides, the CDR3 is TGCGCCAGCAGCTTGGGGGTAGCGGGAAACACCATATATTTT. Translating gives CASSLGVAGNTIYF. Drawing the rest from reference TRBV5-1 and TRBJ1-3, the complete variable domain is KAGVTQTPRYLIKTRGQQVTLSCSPISGHRSVSWYQQTPGQGLQFLFEYFSETQRNKGNFPGRFSGRQFSNSRSEMNVSTLELGDSALYLCASSLGVAGNTIYFGEGSWLTVV.

The CDR3 reads CASSQDRLGQAASNSPLHF. DNA of the CDR3: TGCGCCAGCAGCCAAGATAGGTTGGGACAGGCGGCTTCTAATTCACCCCTCCACTTT. The J gene is TRBJ1-6, the V gene TRBV4-1; 8 bases are a match to TRBD1. Germline CDR1 is MGHRA and CDR2 is YSYEKL. V lost 0 bases to trimming and J lost 6 bases; unmatched junction nucleotides: 13. This CDR3 contains 19 residues.

As concerns this clone: The same CDR3 is also encoded by other DNA sequences in this sample. The CDR3 loop is CASKPGNYGYTF. CDR3 coding DNA: TGTGCCAGCAAGCCAGGCAACTATGGCTACACCTTC. The V call is TRBV2, the J call TRBJ1-2; D is uncertain. The CDR3 consists of 12 residues. Germline lookup yields CDR1 SNHLY and CDR2 FYNNEI. V was pared by 7 bases and J by 2 bases, with 8 bases between.

This clone was observed a single time. The gene calls are TRBV4-3 and TRBJ1-1; D perhaps matches TRBD1 (6 bases). V shed 0 bases and J shed 0 bases, with 14 bases lying between them. The CDR3 totals 17 residues. Germline V gene sequence: CDR1 LGHNA, CDR2 YSLEER. CDR3 residues: CASSQDMQGSMNTEAFF. The CDR3, as DNA: TGCGCCAGCAGCCAAGATATGCAGGGGAGCATGAACACTGAAGCTTTCTTT.

J is TRBJ2-3 and V is TRBV3-1 (or the pseudogene TRBV3-2), with 7 nucleotides matching TRBD2. Germline assignment: CDR1 LGHDT and CDR2 YNNKEL (reference sequence). With 5 bases clipped from V and 4 bases from J, the junction kept 9 bases outside the gene matches. CDR3 length: 15 amino acids. Here the CDR3 DNA reads TGTGCCAGCAGCGAGGGAGCGGGATTGGCAGATACGCAGTATTTT. Translated, it gives CASSEGAGLADTQYF.

This rearrangement joins TRBV30 to TRBJ2-6; TRBD1 matches at 8 bases. Germline V CDR1 and CDR2: GTSNPN, SVGIG (reference sequence). The length of the CDR3 is 15 residues. The junction had 4 bases not matched to a gene; V was cut back by 3 bases and J by 3 bases. CDR3 coding DNA: TGTGCCTGGAGGGGCAGGGGGCGTGGGGCCAACGTCCTGACTTTC. Its translation is CAWRGRGRGANVLTF.

This clone was seen just once. The CDR3 spells CASSHLSYYGYTF. In DNA, the CDR3 is TGTGCCAGCAGCCACCTTAGCTACTATGGCTACACCTTC. The chain recombines TRBV14 with TRBJ1-2, with no clear D. The CDR3 totals 13 residues. Trimming cost V 3 bases and J 3 bases, with 8 bases left between them. Germline assignment: CDR1 SGHDN and CDR2 FVKESK.

This clone was detected once. The chain carries TRBV11-2 and TRBJ2-7; the D gene is possibly TRBD2 (7 bases). The CDR3 loop spans 13 amino acids. V lost 0 bases to trimming and J lost 6 bases, with 9 bases between them. The germline V gene has CDR1 SGHAT and CDR2 FQNNGV. The CDR3 loop reads CASSLDGGAEQYF. The CDR3 bases are TGTGCCAGCAGCTTAGATGGGGGGGCCGAGCAGTACTTC.

This chain uses TRBV18 with TRBJ2-2; 10 bases align to TRBD1. Germline CDR1 KGHSH, CDR2 LQKENI. V dropped 3 bases and J dropped 5; count of bases not matched to a gene: 9. This CDR3 region has 17 residues. The DNA of the CDR3 is TGTGCCAGCTCACCCTACGACAGGGGGCTCGGAACCGGGGAGCTGTTTTTT. It translates to CASSPYDRGLGTGELFF.

The chain uses TRBV11-2 and TRBJ2-1; D remains unclear. This CDR3 is built from 15 residues. The germline V gene has CDR1 SGHAT and CDR2 FQNNGV. Trimming took 0 bases from V and 6 from J, leaving 12 bases between them. Written as DNA, the CDR3 is TGTGCCAGCAGCTTAGATCAGAGGTCCCTCAATGAGCAGTTCTTC. Protein: CASSLDQRSLNEQFF.

This clone came up once. The rearrangement joins TRBV30 to TRBJ1-1; possible D gene TRBD1, 5 bases. The CDR3 has 12 residues. The V end was cut by 4 bases, the J end by 3 bases, with 9 bases between. CDR1 is GTSNPN and CDR2 is SVGIG in the germline V gene (reference sequence). CDR3 amino acids: CAWISGYTEAFF. The DNA for the CDR3 is TGTGCCTGGATATCAGGGTACACTGAAGCTTTCTTT. Complete variable domain (other parts from reference TRBV30 and TRBJ1-1): SQTIHQWPATLVQPVGSPLSLECTVEGTSNPNLYWYRQAAGRGLQLLFYSVGIGQISSEVPQNLSASRPQDRQFILSSKKLLLSDSGFYLCAWISGYTEAFFGQGTRLTVV.

The chain is built from TRBV5-1 and TRBJ2-7, with 10 bases fitting TRBD1. There are 14 residues in the CDR3. CDR1 is SGHRS and CDR2 is YFSETQ in the germline V gene. Trimming cost V 0 bases and J 7 bases; bases outside gene matches: 4. The CDR3 reads CASSLGDRGGEQYF. The CDR3 nucleotides are TGCGCCAGCAGCTTGGGGGACAGGGGAGGAGAGCAGTACTTC. Full variable domain (rest looked up from reference TRBV5-1 and TRBJ2-7): KAGVTQTPRYLIKTRGQQVTLSCSPISGHRSVSWYQQTPGQGLQFLFEYFSETQRNKGNFPGRFSGRQFSNSRSEMNVSTLELGDSALYLCASSLGDRGGEQYFGPGTRLTVT.

CDR3: CASSLGMRTDTQYF. CDR3 bases: TGTGCCAGCAGCTTAGGCATGAGGACAGATACGCAGTATTTT. The chain links TRBV7-9 to TRBJ2-3; D is undetermined. Germline CDR1 is SEHNR and CDR2 is FQNEAQ (reference sequence). The CDR3 is made up of 14 amino acids. Trimming took off 1 base at V and 3 bases at J, with 8 bases between the two ends.